A single sample is the source of the 23 T cell receptor beta chains below, sequenced in a study of blood T cell repertoires in COVID-19. Libraries were prepared by immunoSEQ multiplex PCR; TCRdb keeps only in-frame clonotypes and omits some of them. The sample carries approximately 71,000 clones, around three quarters recorded once. What was sequenced was peripheral blood. These receptors were collected from a man aged 60-69 years with active or convalescent COVID-19.

This clone was found a few times. The chain recombines TRBV6-6 with TRBJ2-2; possible D gene TRBD2, 6 bases. This CDR3 spans 16 amino acids. V shed 0 bases and J shed 2 bases, with 10 bases lying between them. Germline V lookup: CDR1 MNHNY, CDR2 SVGAGI (reference sequence). Written as DNA, the CDR3 is TGTGCCAGCAGTTACTCGGCGGGGTCCAACACCGGGGAGCTGTTTTTT. Translated, it gives CASSYSAGSNTGELFF.

The rearrangement links TRBV2 to TRBJ2-5, with TRBD2 matching over 13 bases. The CDR3 covers 16 residues. With V trimmed by 7 bases and J by 2 bases, 7 bases remained unmatched. The germline V gene has CDR1 SNHLY and CDR2 FYNNEI. CDR3 sequence: CASTPTSGGTQETQYF. For the CDR3, the DNA is TGTGCCAGCACCCCGACTAGCGGGGGGACTCAAGAGACCCAGTACTTC.

V is TRBV11-2 and J is TRBJ1-6; D is unclear. The CDR3 is 16 amino acids. V was clipped by 2 bases and J by 7 bases, with 15 bases between them. Germline V gives CDR1 SGHAT, CDR2 FQNNGV. CDR3 sequence (DNA): TGTGCCAGCAGCTTATCCTCCACCAGGAACAATTCACCCCTCCACTTT. This gives the protein CASSLSSTRNNSPLHF.

The gene calls are TRBV7-2 and TRBJ2-7; D not resolved. In germline, CDR1 is SGHTA, CDR2 FQGNSA. The CDR3 length is 16 residues. Trimming stripped 2 bases from V and 0 bases from J, with 14 bases between. The CDR3 reads CASSLMILGSSYEQYF. The CDR3 DNA reads as TGTGCCAGCAGCTTAATGATTCTTGGCAGCTCCTACGAGCAGTACTTC.

The CDR3 region has the DNA TGTGCCAGCAGCCAGGCAGGGAACACTGAAGCTTTCTTT. This gives the protein CASSQAGNTEAFF. J is TRBJ1-1 and V is TRBV3-1 (or the pseudogene TRBV3-2); D is uncertain. Trimming left V 3 bases short and J 1 base short, with 6 bases between. This CDR3 is built from 13 residues. Germline CDR1 is LGHDT and CDR2 is YNNKEL (reference sequence).

The chain joins TRBV4-3 to TRBJ1-4; 10 bases fit TRBD1. V gave up 1 base and J gave up 4 bases; unmatched junction bases: 6. Per the germline V gene, CDR1 is LGHNA and CDR2 is YSLEER. The CDR3 covers 17 residues. The CDR3 nucleotides read TGCGCCAGCAGCCAAGCCGGGACAGGGGACGGTAATGAAAAACTGTTTTTT. This encodes CASSQAGTGDGNEKLFF.

This clone was counted between two and nine times. The CDR3 loop reads CASSLMGRTDTQYF. In nucleotides, the CDR3 is TGTGCCAGCAGCTTAATGGGGCGCACAGATACGCAGTATTTT. This chain joins TRBV5-6 and TRBJ2-3; maybe TRBD1 (5 bases). Trimming stripped 2 bases from V and 1 base from J, with 8 bases between. Germline V gene data show CDR1 as SGHDT and CDR2 as YYEEEE. The CDR3 runs to 14 residues.

Only one count was recorded for this clone. The genes are TRBV6-5 and TRBJ2-5; 8 bases agree with TRBD2. This CDR3 is 14 amino acids long. The junction had 7 bases not matched to a gene; V was cut back by 6 bases and J by 4 bases. The V gene's germline CDR1 is MNHEY and CDR2 SVGAGI. The CDR3 sequence: CASRVGGAGETQYF. DNA of the CDR3: TGTGCCAGCAGGGTCGGGGGGGCCGGAGAGACCCAGTACTTC.

Note on this clone: It may be a read error: a sequence one base away is much more abundant. Other DNA sequences in this sample translate to the same CDR3. The J gene is TRBJ2-6, the V gene TRBV4-2; weak D call: TRBD1 (5 bases). Per germline, CDR1 LGHNA and CDR2 YNFKEQ. Between the trimmed V and J ends, which lost 0 bases and 0 bases, there was a span of 15 bases. The CDR3 runs to 19 residues. This CDR3 is CASSQDRGPESSGANVLTF. The CDR3 DNA sequence: TGTGCCAGCAGCCAAGATAGGGGTCCAGAGAGCTCTGGGGCCAACGTCCTGACTTTC.

The CDR3 DNA sequence: TGCGCCAGCAGCTTCGGTCAGGGCGGAGAGACCCAGTACTTC. Its translation: CASSFGQGGETQYF. This chain joins TRBV5-1 and TRBJ2-5; TRBD1 is a possible D gene (5 bases). Germline V gene data show CDR1 as SGHRS and CDR2 as YFSETQ. The CDR3 has 14 residues. With 2 bases removed from V and 4 bases from J, the gap between germline ends came to 12 bases.

This chain uses TRBV2 with TRBJ2-3, with a possible D match to TRBD1 (6 bases). This CDR3 is built from 14 residues. With 4 bases removed from V and 6 bases from J, the gap between germline ends came to 14 bases. CDR1 and CDR2 from the germline V gene are SNHLY and FYNNEI. The DNA of the CDR3 is TGTGCCAGCAGTGGAACTTCAGGACAGGATACGCAGTATTTT. Its translation is CASSGTSGQDTQYF.

The V and J genes are TRBV19 and TRBJ1-5; tentative D call: TRBD1 (5 bases). The CDR3 is made up of 14 amino acids. V was clipped by 7 bases and J by 2 bases, with 12 bases between them. Germline CDR1 reads LNHDA; CDR2 reads SQIVND (reference sequence). The CDR3 region has the DNA TGTGCCAGTACACGATCGGGGGGCAATCAGCCCCAGCATTTT. Amino acid sequence: CASTRSGGNQPQHF.

The V call is TRBV7-3, the J call TRBJ1-2; TRBD1 matches 10 bases. The germline gives CDR1 SGHTA, CDR2 FQGTGA. Losses at the gene ends were 3 bases for V and 7 bases for J; bases not matched to a gene: 5. This CDR3 has 14 amino acids. The CDR3 spells CASSLAGTGVGYTF. The CDR3 DNA reads as TGTGCCAGCAGCTTGGCCGGGACAGGGGTTGGCTACACCTTC. Variable domain in full (rest from reference TRBV7-3 and TRBJ1-2): GAGVSQTPSNKVTEKGKYVELRCDPISGHTALYWYRQSLGQGPEFLIYFQGTGAADDSGLPNDRFFAVRPEGSVSTLKIQRTERGDSAVYLCASSLAGTGVGYTFGSGTRLTVV.

The chain employs TRBV25-1 and TRBJ1-1; D is undetermined. The germline CDR1 and CDR2 sequences are MGHDK and SYGVNS. The CDR3 runs to 11 residues. V lost 8 bases, J lost 4 bases, and 8 bases lay in between. Here the CDR3 DNA reads TGTGCCAGCGGAGGGCTCACTGAAGCTTTCTTT. Its translation is CASGGLTEAFF.

This clone was recorded once. The chain carries TRBV28 and TRBJ2-7; TRBD1 matches 9 bases. V was clipped by 7 bases and J by 4 bases; unmatched bases: 2. This CDR3 is 12 amino acids long. Germline V gene sequence: CDR1 MDHEN, CDR2 SYDVKM. The CDR3 coding sequence is TGTGCCAGCATTGGGACAGGGTACGAGCAGTACTTC. This gives the protein CASIGTGYEQYF.

The gene calls are TRBV30 and TRBJ2-2; 8 positions match TRBD1. Germline CDR1 is GTSNPN and CDR2 is SVGIG (reference sequence). The V gene end was trimmed by 3 bases and the J gene end by 3 bases; junction bases not matched to a gene: 3. The CDR3 totals 14 residues. The CDR3 bases are TGTGCCTGGAGGACAGGGGCCGACACCGGGGAGCTGTTTTTT. Amino acids: CAWRTGADTGELFF. Together with reference TRBV30 and TRBJ2-2, the CDR3 gives the full variable domain: SQTIHQWPATLVQPVGSPLSLECTVEGTSNPNLYWYRQAAGRGLQLLFYSVGIGQISSEVPQNLSASRPQDRQFILSSKKLLLSDSGFYLCAWRTGADTGELFFGEGSRLTVL.

This chain connects TRBV2 to TRBJ2-7; 10 nucleotides align to TRBD1. This CDR3 is built from 15 residues. Looked up from germline, CDR1 is SNHLY and CDR2 is FYNNEI. The trim removed 3 bases at V and 3 bases at J, leaving 5 bases unmatched. The CDR3 region has the DNA TGTGCCAGCAGTGAGGGACAGGGGACCTTCTACGAGCAGTACTTC. This sequence encodes CASSEGQGTFYEQYF.

The chain has TRBV30 and TRBJ2-1, with 10 bases lining up with TRBD2. CDR3 length equals 15 residues. Germline V lookup: CDR1 GTSNPN, CDR2 SVGIG (reference sequence). With 4 bases clipped from V and 4 bases from J, the junction kept 7 bases outside the gene matches. The CDR3 DNA sequence: TGTGCCTGGAAGCGAGAACTAGCGGGATACAATGAGCAGTTCTTC. It yields the protein CAWKRELAGYNEQFF.

This clone was recorded many times. The CDR3 here is CASTRTSGGAREQFF. The CDR3 DNA sequence: TGTGCCAGCACGAGAACTAGCGGGGGGGCCAGGGAGCAGTTCTTC. The chain couples TRBV7-2 to TRBJ2-1, with 13 bases fitting TRBD2. V lost 7 bases, J lost 10 bases, and 10 bases stayed unmatched. Germline V gene sequence: CDR1 SGHTA, CDR2 FQGNSA. This CDR3 comprises 15 residues.

V gene TRBV3-1 (or the pseudogene TRBV3-2) combines with J gene TRBJ2-5; D remains ambiguous. The germline V gene encodes CDR1 LGHDT and CDR2 YNNKEL (reference sequence). This CDR3 has 12 amino acids. With 0 bases removed from V and 7 bases from J, the gap between germline ends came to 6 bases. CDR3 nucleotide sequence: TGTGCCAGCAGCCAAGATCCCCGGACCCAGTACTTC. This encodes CASSQDPRTQYF.

This rearrangement joins TRBV18 to TRBJ1-4; 9 nucleotides agree with TRBD1. The germline V gene encodes CDR1 KGHSH and CDR2 LQKENI. This CDR3 contains 14 residues. J was trimmed by 6 bases and V by 3 bases; bases with no gene match: 2. The CDR3 region has the DNA TGTGCCAGCTCACCGACAGGGGGTGATGAAAAACTGTTTTTT. Residues: CASSPTGGDEKLFF.

This clone occurred once. This rearrangement joins TRBV24-1 to TRBJ2-2, with D perhaps TRBD2 (7 bases). Germline CDR1 KGHDR, CDR2 SFDVKD. The CDR3 is 16 residues long. Trimming left V 4 bases short and J 6 bases short, with 17 bases between. CDR3 nucleotide sequence: TGTGCCACCAGTGACAATGGGGGGGCTCGGGCCGGGGAGCTGTTTTTT. Amino acids: CATSDNGGARAGELFF.

The chain joins TRBV4-1 to TRBJ1-1; D may be TRBD1 (6 bases). The germline CDR1 and CDR2 sequences are MGHRA and YSYEKL. The CDR3 consists of 14 residues. V dropped 3 bases and J dropped 3 bases, with 11 bases sitting between them. The CDR3 loop is CASSQRTADTEAFF. The CDR3 DNA reads TGCGCCAGCAGCCAGAGGACAGCCGACACTGAAGCTTTCTTT.